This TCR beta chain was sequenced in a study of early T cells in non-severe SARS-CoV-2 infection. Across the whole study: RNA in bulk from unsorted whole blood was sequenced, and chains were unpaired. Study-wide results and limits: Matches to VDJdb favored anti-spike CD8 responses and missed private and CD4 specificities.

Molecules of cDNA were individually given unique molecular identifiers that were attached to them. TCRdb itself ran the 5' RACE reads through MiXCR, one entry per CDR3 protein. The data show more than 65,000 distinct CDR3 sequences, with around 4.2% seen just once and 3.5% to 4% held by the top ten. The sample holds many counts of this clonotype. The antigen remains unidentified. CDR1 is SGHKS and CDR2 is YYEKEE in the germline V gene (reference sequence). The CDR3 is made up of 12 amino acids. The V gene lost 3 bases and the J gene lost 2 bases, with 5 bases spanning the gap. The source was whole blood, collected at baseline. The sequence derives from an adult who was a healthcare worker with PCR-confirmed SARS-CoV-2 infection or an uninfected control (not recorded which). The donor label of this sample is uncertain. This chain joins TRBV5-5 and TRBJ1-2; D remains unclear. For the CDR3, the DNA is TGTGCCAGCAGCTCTGTAAACTATGGCTACACCTTC. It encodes CASSSVNYGYTF.